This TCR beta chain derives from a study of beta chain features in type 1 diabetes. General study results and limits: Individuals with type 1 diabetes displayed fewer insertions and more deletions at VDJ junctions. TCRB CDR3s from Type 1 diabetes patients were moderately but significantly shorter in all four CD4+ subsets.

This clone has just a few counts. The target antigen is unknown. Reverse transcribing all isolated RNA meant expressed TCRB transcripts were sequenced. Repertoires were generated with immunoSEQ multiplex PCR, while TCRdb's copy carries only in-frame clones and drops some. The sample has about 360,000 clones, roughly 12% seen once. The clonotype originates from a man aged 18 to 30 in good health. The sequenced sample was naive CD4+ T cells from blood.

CDR3 sequence (DNA): TGTGCCAGCAGTCCCGTGGATACGCAGTATTTT. Encoded protein: CASSPVDTQYF. This chain connects TRBV28 to TRBJ2-3, with D unresolved. Germline CDR1 reads MDHEN; CDR2 reads SYDVKM. V was cut by 5 bases and J by 6 bases, with 6 bases left in between. The CDR3 has 11 amino acids.